Below are 30 T cell receptor beta chains sequenced from a single sample in a study of response to subunit inactivated influenza vaccine. TCRdb ran MiXCR on the RT-PCR reads and lists one entry per CDR3 protein. This sample has about 500,000 distinct CDR3 sequences; approximately 15% occur once, and the top ten carry 3%. Sequences were derived from CD4+ T cells sorted from PBMCs, sampled less than 30 months after vaccination. The receptors here all came from a man aged 45-69 years who received an inactivated influenza vaccine.

This clonotype has a handful of counts. The CDR3 sequence is CASSELAGETQYF. CDR3 DNA: TGTGCCAGCAGTGAGCTAGCGGGAGAGACCCAGTACTTC. The V call is TRBV6-1, the J call TRBJ2-5; 8 bases fit TRBD2. V was clipped by 3 bases and J by 4 bases; unmatched bases: 1. The CDR3 covers 13 residues. The V gene's germline CDR1 is MNHNS and CDR2 SASEGT.

There are many counts of this clonotype. V usage is TRBV3-1 and J usage is TRBJ1-3; D is unclear. Germline lookup yields CDR1 LGHDT and CDR2 YNNKEL (reference sequence). This CDR3 region has 14 residues. The V gene lost 4 bases and the J gene lost 0 bases, with 7 bases spanning the gap. The CDR3 nucleotides are TGTGCCAGCAGCCCGAGAACCTCTGGAAACACCATATATTTT. Translated, it gives CASSPRTSGNTIYF.

The V gene is TRBV6-1, the J gene TRBJ2-1, with TRBD2 matching over 8 bases. Germline V CDR1 and CDR2: MNHNS, SASEGT. CDR3 length equals 14 residues. V lost 7 bases to trimming and J lost 7 bases; unmatched junction nucleotides: 9. The CDR3, as DNA: TGTGCCAGCACCCGGAGCGGGAGACGGAATGAGCAGTTCTTC. It translates to CASTRSGRRNEQFF.

This clonotype occurred a few times. V is TRBV3-1 and J is TRBJ2-1; no definite D call. Deletions cut 2 bases from V and 13 bases from J, with 15 bases between. Germline V gene sequence: CDR1 LGHDT, CDR2 YNNKEL (reference sequence). The CDR3 is 13 residues long. The CDR3 here is CASSQQNLYSQFF. CDR3 nucleotide sequence: TGTGCCAGCAGCCAACAAAACCTCTACTCCCAGTTCTTC.

The chain carries TRBV7-2 and TRBJ1-5, with D maybe TRBD1 (6 bases). The CDR3 covers 15 residues. Trimming pared 5 bases from V and 7 bases from J, leaving 18 bases between. CDR1 is SGHTA, CDR2 FQGNSA, per germline. The CDR3 sequence: CASSPSSGGRQPQHF. DNA of the CDR3: TGTGCCAGCAGCCCAAGTAGCGGGGGCCGCCAGCCCCAGCATTTT.

This clonotype was counted only a few times. The CDR3 spells CASSQAQLAKNIQYF. The CDR3 DNA reads TGTGCCAGCAGCCAAGCACAGCTAGCCAAAAACATTCAGTACTTC. The rearrangement joins TRBV4-2 to TRBJ2-4; no clear D gene. Deletions cut 1 base from V and 0 bases from J, with 7 bases between. The germline V gene encodes CDR1 LGHNA and CDR2 YNFKEQ. CDR3 size: 15 residues.

This clonotype turned up a few times. CDR3 in DNA: TGTGCCAGCAGTTTTGCAGTCCCTTCCTACGAGCAGTACTTC. It is translated as CASSFAVPSYEQYF. V gene TRBV27 combines with J gene TRBJ2-7; no firm D call. There are 14 residues in the CDR3. Germline lookup yields CDR1 MNHEY and CDR2 SMNVEV (reference sequence). The V and J ends lost 3 bases and 1 base respectively, with 10 bases between them.

This clonotype was seen at least ten times. The chain recombines TRBV11-2 with TRBJ2-3, with 9 bases identical to TRBD2. Germline lookup yields CDR1 SGHAT and CDR2 FQNNGV. The length of the CDR3 is 15 residues. V lost 2 bases, J lost 6 bases, and 6 bases stayed unmatched. CDR3 in amino acids: CASSLSLAGTDTQYF. The CDR3 nucleotides are TGTGCCAGCAGCTTAAGTCTAGCGGGAACCGATACGCAGTATTTT.

This clonotype was found a few times. The chain combines TRBV10-3 with TRBJ1-1; D uncertain. The length of the CDR3 is 13 residues. The V gene's germline CDR1 is ENHRY and CDR2 SYGVKD. Trimming removed 3 bases at V and 0 bases at J, with 5 bases between. The CDR3 DNA reads as TGTGCCATCAGTGATTTGGTGAACACTGAAGCTTTCTTT. Translation: CAISDLVNTEAFF.

This clonotype was picked up many times. The gene calls are TRBV6-1 and TRBJ1-5, with D possibly matching TRBD1 (6 bases). The ends were cut back, 6 bases at V and 7 bases at J, with 16 bases in the middle. CDR1 and CDR2 (germline): MNHNS, SASEGT. The CDR3 contains 14 residues. CDR3 coding DNA: TGTGCCAGCAGCCGAGGACAGCCGGCCCAGCCCCAGCATTTT. Its protein is CASSRGQPAQPQHF.

This clonotype was seen a handful of times. The gene calls are TRBV27 and TRBJ2-7; TRBD1 matches 7 bases. Germline assignment: CDR1 MNHEY and CDR2 SMNVEV (reference sequence). CDR3 length equals 15 residues. Trimming took 4 bases from V and 6 from J; bases not matched to a gene: 12. CDR3 nucleotides: TGTGCCAGCAGTTCACACGGGACAGACTCTATCGAGCAGTACTTC. It encodes CASSSHGTDSIEQYF.

This clonotype came up a few times. This rearrangement joins TRBV7-2 to TRBJ2-1; D ambiguous. The CDR3 is 13 amino acids. The V end lost 5 bases, the J end lost 1 base, and 6 bases lay between the germline ends. Germline-derived CDR1 and CDR2 are SGHTA and FQGNSA. CDR3 sequence reads: CASSDTSYNEQFF. The CDR3 DNA sequence: TGTGCCAGCAGCGACACGTCCTACAATGAGCAGTTCTTC.

The chain employs TRBV20-1 and TRBJ1-2; 7 bases are a match to TRBD1. The CDR3 extends over 11 amino acids. With 7 bases clipped from V and 5 bases from J, the junction kept 4 bases outside the gene matches. Germline V gene sequence: CDR1 DFQATT, CDR2 SNEGSKA (reference sequence). CDR3 DNA: TGCAGTGAACAACAGGGGTATGGCTACACCTTC. Its translation: CSEQQGYGYTF.

This clonotype was found a few times. This chain joins TRBV27 and TRBJ2-7; unclear D gene. Between the trimmed V and J ends, which lost 6 bases and 0 bases, there was a span of 9 bases. The V gene's germline CDR1 is MNHEY and CDR2 SMNVEV (reference sequence). CDR3 length: 13 amino acids. As DNA, the CDR3 is TGTGCCAGCAGCTTTATTAGCTCCTACGAGCAGTACTTC. This encodes CASSFISSYEQYF.

The chain is built from TRBV11-1 and TRBJ1-1; D is unclear. Germline V gene sequence: CDR1 SGHAT, CDR2 FQDESV (reference sequence). This CDR3 comprises 12 residues. V gave up 1 base and J gave up 11 bases, with 11 bases separating them. CDR3 amino acids: CASSLEFTDAFF. The CDR3, as DNA: TGTGCCAGCAGCTTAGAGTTTACGGATGCTTTCTTT.

The chain combines TRBV20-1 with TRBJ2-3; 9 positions match TRBD2. J was trimmed by 5 bases and V by 0 bases; bases with no gene match: 9. The length of the CDR3 is 16 residues. Germline loops: CDR1 DFQATT, CDR2 SNEGSKA (reference sequence). The CDR3 region is CSARDAGGPSRDTQYF. Here the CDR3 DNA reads TGCAGTGCTAGAGATGCGGGAGGGCCCTCGAGAGATACGCAGTATTTT.

V and J are TRBV19 and TRBJ2-3; 9 bases are a match to TRBD2. V was pared by 5 bases and J by 5 bases, with 8 bases of the junction left unmatched. The CDR3 has 15 amino acids. The germline gives CDR1 LNHDA, CDR2 SQIVND (reference sequence). CDR3 nucleotides: TGTGCCAGTAGTCCCCGCAGCGGGAGGAGAGATACGCAGTATTTT. Amino acid sequence: CASSPRSGRRDTQYF.

In this sample, this clonotype turned up a few times. The chain links TRBV7-8 to TRBJ1-5; 8 positions agree with TRBD1. With 5 bases clipped from V and 3 bases from J, the junction kept 6 bases outside the gene matches. Germline V gene data show CDR1 as SGHVS and CDR2 as FQNEAQ. CDR3 length equals 15 residues. The CDR3 DNA sequence: TGTGCCAGCAGCCCCGACAGGGGCCTCAATCAGCCCCAGCATTTT. Translation gives CASSPDRGLNQPQHF.

This rearrangement joins TRBV15 to TRBJ2-7; D remains unclear. CDR3 size: 12 residues. Germline V gives CDR1 LNHNV, CDR2 YYDKDF (reference sequence). The ends were cut back, 1 base at V and 6 bases at J, with 7 bases in the middle. The CDR3 is CATSRAGSEQYF. CDR3 DNA sequence: TGTGCCACCAGCAGAGCCGGGTCCGAGCAGTACTTC.

This chain joins TRBV7-3 and TRBJ2-1, with D perhaps TRBD1 (5 bases). The CDR3 consists of 13 residues. V lost 5 bases, J lost 9 bases, and 14 bases lay in between. CDR1 and CDR2 (germline): SGHTA, FQGTGA. As DNA, the CDR3 is TGTGCCAGCAGCACTAAGGGGCGCAGTGAGCAGTTCTTC. Its translation is CASSTKGRSEQFF.

The rearrangement joins TRBV7-2 to TRBJ2-5, with 8 bases fitting TRBD2. With 1 base clipped from V and 0 bases from J, the junction kept 4 bases outside the gene matches. The CDR3 runs 16 residues. The germline gives CDR1 SGHTA, CDR2 FQGNSA. The DNA for the CDR3 is TGTGCCAGCAGCTTAGGTCCGGGGGGGTACCAAGAGACCCAGTACTTC. Translating gives CASSLGPGGYQETQYF. Filled out from reference TRBV7-2 and TRBJ2-5, the complete variable domain reads GAGVSQSPSNKVTEKGKDVELRCDPISGHTALYWYRQSLGQGLEFLIYFQGNSAPDKSGLPSDRFSAERTGGSVSTLTIQRTQQEDSAVYLCASSLGPGGYQETQYFGPGTRLLVL.

This clonotype was picked up a small number of times. The chain combines TRBV28 with TRBJ2-7, with 12 nucleotides matching TRBD2. Germline CDR1 and CDR2: MDHEN and SYDVKM. The CDR3 runs 18 residues. V lost 4 bases to trimming and J lost 9 bases; unmatched junction nucleotides: 19. The CDR3 DNA reads TGTGCCAGCAGTTCCGTGAGACTAGCGGGAGCCCTTCGCGGAGCGCAGTACTTC. This translates into CASSSVRLAGALRGAQYF.

This sequence joins TRBV28 and TRBJ1-6, with D possibly matching TRBD1 (6 bases). The V gene lost 3 bases and the J gene lost 6 bases, with 12 bases spanning the gap. This CDR3 has 15 residues. Per the germline V gene, CDR1 is MDHEN and CDR2 is SYDVKM. CDR3 sequence reads: CASSFLRGGNSPLHF. CDR3 nucleotide sequence: TGTGCCAGCAGTTTTCTCAGGGGAGGTAATTCACCCCTCCACTTT.

This clonotype was seen more than once but under ten times. The rearrangement links TRBV20-1 to TRBJ1-1; a weak D match, TRBD1 (6 bases). The germline CDR1 and CDR2 sequences are DFQATT and SNEGSKA (reference sequence). V lost 3 bases to trimming and J lost 4 bases, with 18 bases between them. This CDR3 has 15 residues. CDR3 nucleotides: TGCAGTGCTAGGGCAACCTTTACGGGGGCCACTGAAGCTTTCTTT. Translating gives CSARATFTGATEAFF.

The J gene is TRBJ1-2, the V gene TRBV3-1, with 7 bases matching TRBD1. J was trimmed by 4 bases and V by 0 bases; bases with no gene match: 8. This CDR3 region has 16 residues. Germline CDR1 LGHDT, CDR2 YNNKEL (reference sequence). CDR3 residues: CASSQDPGGRGYGYTF. CDR3 nucleotides: TGTGCCAGCAGCCAAGACCCAGGGGGAAGGGGCTATGGCTACACCTTC.

V and J are TRBV20-1 and TRBJ2-3; D unresolved. CDR1 and CDR2 (germline): DFQATT, SNEGSKA (reference sequence). V was trimmed by 8 bases and J by 2 bases, leaving 17 bases between them. This CDR3 region has 14 residues. The CDR3 region has the DNA TGCAGTTCCTGGACGTTATCGGACACAGATACGCAGTATTTT. Encoded protein: CSSWTLSDTDTQYF.

The rearrangement joins TRBV4-2 to TRBJ2-2, with 10 nucleotides matching TRBD1. The germline gives CDR1 LGHNA, CDR2 YNFKEQ. With 3 bases clipped from V and 3 bases from J, the junction kept 4 bases outside the gene matches. The CDR3 covers 16 residues. The CDR3 spells CASSQTGGAYTGELFF. The CDR3 coding sequence is TGTGCCAGCAGCCAGACAGGGGGCGCCTACACCGGGGAGCTGTTTTTT.

This clonotype has a handful of counts. The rearrangement joins TRBV27 to TRBJ1-2; TRBD1 matches at 7 bases. Per the germline V gene, CDR1 is MNHEY and CDR2 is SMNVEV (reference sequence). The CDR3 extends over 14 amino acids. V trimming: 7 bases; J trimming: 5 bases; junction bases outside the gene matches: 10. The CDR3: CASIPEGAGYGYTF. The CDR3 coding sequence is TGTGCCAGCATCCCTGAGGGGGCGGGATATGGCTACACCTTC.

This clonotype was observed a few times. The rearrangement uses TRBV20-1 and TRBJ2-4, with TRBD1 matching 8 bases. The CDR3 contains 15 residues. Germline assignment: CDR1 DFQATT and CDR2 SNEGSKA (reference sequence). After removal of 6 bases from V and 0 bases from J, the junction contained 7 bases not matched to a gene. The CDR3 DNA sequence: TGCAGTGCCCTGGGACAGGCTTTAGCCAAAAACATTCAGTACTTC. Amino acids: CSALGQALAKNIQYF.

In this sample, this clonotype turned up a few times. This sequence joins TRBV20-1 and TRBJ2-5; D may be TRBD1 (5 bases). The germline CDR1 and CDR2 sequences are DFQATT and SNEGSKA (reference sequence). The V end lost 5 bases, the J end lost 6 bases, and 13 bases lay between the germline ends. The CDR3 consists of 12 residues. DNA for the CDR3: TGCAGTGCTCCAGGGTTGGGGAAGACCCAGTACTTC. Translated: CSAPGLGKTQYF.